This T cell receptor beta chain was captured by sequencing in a study of blood T cell repertoires in COVID-19. Study details: Samples came from the United States, Italy and Spain, spanning acute and convalescent COVID-19. The analysed material was cDNA or gDNA that came from T cells, B-cell-depleted T cells, or PBMCs.

This CDR3 is built from 11 residues. Trimming left V 4 bases short and J 13 bases short, with 14 bases between. The germline V gene encodes CDR1 GTSNPN and CDR2 SVGIG (reference sequence). This clone was observed a few times. Participant ages covered roughly 18 to 89 years across around 22 US areas. Donors were grouped by their self-reported clinical history. Libraries were prepared by immunoSEQ multiplex PCR; TCRdb keeps only in-frame clonotypes and omits some of them. The sample holds roughly 200,000 clones; approximately 85% are singletons and the top ten take 5% to 7.5%. The chain combines TRBV30 with TRBJ2-1; no clear D. The sequence was obtained from a man in his forties who had recovered from COVID-19. The sequenced material came from PBMCs or T cells enriched from blood (not recorded which). The CDR3, as DNA: TGTGCCTGGATCGAGGATCCGGATCAGTTCTTC. Amino acid sequence: CAWIEDPDQFF.